The present entry profiles one T cell receptor (beta chain) with its context. This specimen comes from a study of blood T cells in healthy people across ages. The CDR3 contains 14 residues. V was shortened by 6 bases and J by 2 bases, with 12 bases between the two germline ends. CDR1 is SGHTA, CDR2 FQGTGA, per germline. A second about 6 to 12 cycle PCR used barcoded and J-beta primers. TCRdb passed the 5' RACE reads through MiXCR, listing each CDR3 protein once. Among about 570,000 distinct CDR3 sequences, approximately 30% were seen once, and the ten largest hold roughly 20%. Source material: blood. This chain connects TRBV7-3 to TRBJ2-3; unclear D gene. The clonotype was recovered from a woman in her sixties or seventies in good health. CDR3 DNA sequence: TGTGCCAGCAGTTCTAGTTCAGACACAGATACGCAGTATTTT. This sequence encodes CASSSSSDTDTQYF.